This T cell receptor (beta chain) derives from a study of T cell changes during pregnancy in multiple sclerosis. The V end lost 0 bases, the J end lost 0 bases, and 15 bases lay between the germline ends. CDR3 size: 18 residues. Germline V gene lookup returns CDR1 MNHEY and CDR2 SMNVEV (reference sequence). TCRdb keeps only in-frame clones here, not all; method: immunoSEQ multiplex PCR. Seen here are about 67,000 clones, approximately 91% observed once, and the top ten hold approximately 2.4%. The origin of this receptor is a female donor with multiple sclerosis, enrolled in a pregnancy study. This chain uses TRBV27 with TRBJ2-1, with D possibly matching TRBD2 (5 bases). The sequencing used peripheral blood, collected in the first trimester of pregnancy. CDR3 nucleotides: TGTGCCAGCAGTTTATCGCGAGGCGGGCCGAGCTCCTACAATGAGCAGTTCTTC. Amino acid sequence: CASSLSRGGPSSYNEQFF.